This entry describes one T cell receptor beta chain. Antigen specificity is unknown. Distinct nucleotide sequences in the sample also encode this CDR3. The CDR3 extends over 16 amino acids. Trimming cost V 0 bases and J 7 bases; bases outside gene matches: 6. The germline CDR1 and CDR2 sequences are SGHNT and YYREEE (reference sequence). The entry originates in a study of cytomegalovirus exposure and HLA in healthy donors. Findings of the study overall: For TCR beta chains, V- and J-gene trimming was later linked to a missense DCLRE1C variant.

The donors gave bone marrow, and they were healthy. With 60 Vbeta and 13 Jbeta primers, the PCR was carried out. Per the original methods: Unique TCR beta chains numbered approximately 80 million in a later analysis, with roughly 11 million shared. The assay was immunoSEQ multiplex PCR, and TCRdb's table has in-frame clones only and misses some. V and J calls and clone size are copied from that table; D and trimming were computed from the DNA. The table records some 100,000 clones, around 80% of them present only once. V usage is TRBV5-4 and J usage is TRBJ2-7; 14 bases line up with TRBD2. This sequence was found in a female donor in good health and CMV-seropositive. Sequencing was done on a sample of PBMCs. This CDR3 is CASSLVTSGGANEQYF. The CDR3 bases are TGTGCCAGCAGCTTGGTGACTAGCGGGGGGGCAAATGAGCAGTACTTC.